The present T cell receptor (beta chain) was sequenced within a study of Ad26.COV2.S vaccination and SARS-CoV-2 variants. Method: immunoSEQ multiplex PCR; TCRdb's copy keeps in-frame clones and lacks some. The sample has roughly 380,000 clones, more than 75% seen once. Described treatment: 19 received Ad26.COV2.S at low or high dose, single or two shots; several received placebo; per-sample allocation not given. Sampling occurred on day 63 after the first vaccine or placebo injection. Points on this clone: The antigen remains undetermined.

The CDR3 is 14 residues long. Germline values: CDR1 SGHTA, CDR2 FQGNSA. V lost 5 bases and J lost 1, with 11 bases in between. Study conclusions and caveats: People who got the vaccine had more spike-specific TCR breadth than people who got placebo. Breadth of non-spike TCRs did not differ between vaccinees and placebo recipients.

This rearrangement joins TRBV7-2 to TRBJ1-1; D may be TRBD1 (5 bases). The source of this sequence is a person aged 18-65 years who received the Ad26.COV2.S COVID-19 vaccine or a placebo. The material sequenced was peripheral blood, taken in a trial of Ad26.COV2.S vaccine versus placebo. As DNA, the CDR3 is TGTGCCAGCAGCACCCGAGGGGAGAACACTGAAGCTTTCTTT. Translated, it gives CASSTRGENTEAFF.